This T cell receptor (beta chain) was recovered during a study of blood T cell repertoires in COVID-19. The overall study: COVID-19 samples collected from the United States, Italy and Spain covered acute and convalescent phases. Sources were T cells, B-cell-depleted T cells, or PBMCs; the material itself was cDNA or gDNA.

V lost 4 bases, J lost 3 bases, and 13 bases lay in between. The germline V gene encodes CDR1 SGHRS and CDR2 YFSETQ. The CDR3 has 14 residues. In the study's own analysis: Amplification with reference gene primers provided the estimates of nucleated cell counts. Only in-frame clones appear in the TCRdb table, and some are missing; sequencing was by immunoSEQ multiplex PCR. That table furnishes V, J and clone size, whereas the DNA furnished D and trimming. This table has about 160,000 clones, 80% to 90% appearing once. The chain employs TRBV5-1 and TRBJ1-2; D perhaps matches TRBD1 (6 bases). The clonotype comes from a man aged 35 to 55 with acute or convalescent COVID-19. The sequenced sample consisted of peripheral blood. CDR3 bases: TGCGCCAGCAGCCGAGAAGCAGGGGACTATGGCTACACCTTC. Residues: CASSREAGDYGYTF.